This T cell receptor beta chain was documented in a study of spatial heterogeneity in lung cancer. All TCR cDNA molecules were individually tagged with a unique molecular identifier. TCRdb used MiXCR to reprocess the 5' RACE reads, holding one entry per CDR3 protein. The profile covers 60,000 to 90,000 distinct CDR3 sequences, with roughly 15% appearing a single time and about 7.1% taken by the ten largest. Time point defined: sample taken at primary tumor resection. Unsorted whole RNA from tumor, nontumor lung or frozen PBMC underwent sequencing. More than 70 TRACERx patients with early, untreated non-small cell lung cancer donated samples. This clonotype was counted only a few times. Its antigen is undetermined. Study-level findings and limits: In blood, ubiquitous expanded tumor TCRs appeared more at resection than follow-up.

Germline values: CDR1 MNHNS, CDR2 SASEGT. V was clipped by 6 bases and J by 9 bases, with 15 bases between them. CDR3 length: 13 residues. This TCR was recovered from a male donor with early-stage non-small cell lung cancer. The rearrangement joins TRBV6-1 to TRBJ2-1; D is unresolved. The material was PBMCs, obtained at surgery. CDR3 in amino acids: CASRSPNWGEQFF. Written as DNA, the CDR3 is TGTGCCAGCAGGTCCCCGAACTGGGGTGAGCAGTTCTTC.